This record looks at one T cell receptor (beta chain) sequence and its context. The antigen is unknown. Original processing methods: Filtering differed, since immunoSEQ gave only junction sequences and no quality scores. Profiling relied on immunoSEQ multiplex PCR, and the TCRdb table lists in-frame clones only, not all of them. That table gives V, J and clone size, and the DNA gave D and trimming. The sample lists around 2.1 million clones; approximately 96% were seen once. The data are from a study of shared clonotypes between healthy human individuals. Broader study findings: Naive subsets generally exceeded memory subsets in estimated richness.

The germline V gene has CDR1 SGHRS and CDR2 YFSETQ. The CDR3 has 15 amino acids. V was trimmed by 4 bases and J by 8 bases, leaving 16 bases between them. The TCR comes from a man in his late teens or twenties in good health. The V call is TRBV5-1, the J call TRBJ1-6; possible D gene TRBD1, 5 bases. Sequencing was performed on naive CD4+ T cells sorted from blood. This sample's subset: CD45RA+ positively selected. CDR3 region: CASSPEDTRDSPLHF. The CDR3 DNA is TGCGCCAGCAGCCCGGAGGACACACGCGATTCACCCCTCCACTTT.